This paragraph covers one TCR beta chain sequence. This clonotype was counted many times. There is no known antigen for this receptor. The record has no base qualities; no much larger clone is one base away. The CDR3 starts with the cysteine, ends with the phenylalanine, and has 17 residues. Only the CDR3 DNA is retained, 51 bases long and in frame from the first base. CDR1 and CDR2 were assigned from the germline V gene as SGHTA and FQGNSA. Trimming takes 1 base from V and 0 bases from J, and the germline ends sit 12 bases apart. The label giving this sample's treatment or condition can be read as: in vitro stimulation with specific CMV peptide epitopes to enrich CMV-specific T cells. This specimen comes from a study of T cell repertoires in cytomegalovirus infection (dated by TCRdb to between 2018 and 2020). Regarding the study in general: Alongside well-studied HLA-B-restricted epitopes, the peptide stimulations were aimed at recently identified HLA-C-restricted CMV epitopes, whose presentation resists viral immunomodulation. Donor HLA type was relevant to the analysis, because carriage of CMV infection together with the matching HLA type was indicated by public TCR beta signatures.

The instrument was an Illumina HiSeq 1500. TCRdb applied fastp at Q25 and MiXCR to the public reads, then kept only in-frame beta chains. For every CDR3 protein sequence, its rows merge into one entry that carries the most common genes and DNA. The sample has under 300,000 distinct CDR3 sequences on record, less than 25% of them singletons. The ten largest clones add up to around 20% of the sample. Paper-wide results and their limitations: In both this cohort and an independent cohort of some 370 donors, the cumulative frequency of public TCR beta family members distinguished carriers of CMV infection plus the relevant HLA type. The ex vivo response was dominated by HLA-C-restricted CMV-specific TCR beta clonotypes, which also provided the single most frequent clonotype in two of eight donors.

The receptor comes from a human donor in good health (CMV status not recorded). Some clones in this sample may be carry-over from other donors' samples. The starting material was cultured PBMCs, obtained from culture after CMV antigen stimulation. The rearranged segments are TRBV7-2 and TRBJ1-4; the D gene lacks a confident call. The sequence in DNA is TGTGCCAGCAGCTTAGGTGGAGGGAGTGCAACTAATGAAAAACTGTTTTTT. Its protein is CASSLGGGSATNEKLFF.